The entry below describes one T cell receptor beta chain. The sorted-subset replicate PCRs were given around 200 ng DNA, which is tens of thousands of T cell genomes. Produced via immunoSEQ multiplex PCR; TCRdb's table is partial and in-frame only. This sample carries approximately 250,000 clones, 50% to 75% of them seen once, and the ten largest clones take 11%. The source of the sample is a study of shared clonotypes between healthy human individuals. This CDR3 region has 15 residues. V was shortened by 5 bases and J by 2 bases, with 13 bases between the two germline ends. CDR1 MNHEY and CDR2 SMNVEV come from the germline V gene (reference sequence).

Sequenced: memory CD4+ T cells sorted from blood. Subset indicated: CD45RA-negative fraction. This sequence was found in a man aged 30-40 years in good health. This sequence joins TRBV27 and TRBJ2-1, with D unclear. CDR3 nucleotide sequence: TGTGCCAGCAGTCCCTCCGAAAGGGCCTACAATGAGCAGTTCTTC. This encodes CASSPSERAYNEQFF.